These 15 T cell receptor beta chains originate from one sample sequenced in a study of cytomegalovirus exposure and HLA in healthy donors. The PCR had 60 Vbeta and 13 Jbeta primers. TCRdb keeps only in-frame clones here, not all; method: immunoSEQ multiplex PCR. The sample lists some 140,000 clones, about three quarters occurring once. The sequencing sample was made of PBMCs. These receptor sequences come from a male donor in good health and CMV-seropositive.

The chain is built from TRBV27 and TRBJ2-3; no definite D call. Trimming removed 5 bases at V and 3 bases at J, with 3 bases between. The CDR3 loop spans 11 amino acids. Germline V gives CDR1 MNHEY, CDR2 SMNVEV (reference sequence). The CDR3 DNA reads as TGTGCCAGCAGTCAGACAGATACGCAGTATTTT. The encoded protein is CASSQTDTQYF.

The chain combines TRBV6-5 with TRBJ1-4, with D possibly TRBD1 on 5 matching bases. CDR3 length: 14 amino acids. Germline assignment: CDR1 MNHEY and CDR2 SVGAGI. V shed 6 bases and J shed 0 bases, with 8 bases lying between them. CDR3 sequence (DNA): TGTGCCAGCAGCCCGACAGCAACTAATGAAAAACTGTTTTTT. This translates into CASSPTATNEKLFF.

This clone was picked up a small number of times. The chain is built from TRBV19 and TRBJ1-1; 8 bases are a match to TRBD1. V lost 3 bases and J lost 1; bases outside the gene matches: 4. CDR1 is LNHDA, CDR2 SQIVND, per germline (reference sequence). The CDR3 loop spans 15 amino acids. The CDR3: CASSMMDRENTEAFF. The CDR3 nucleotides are TGTGCCAGTAGTATGATGGACAGGGAGAACACTGAAGCTTTCTTT.

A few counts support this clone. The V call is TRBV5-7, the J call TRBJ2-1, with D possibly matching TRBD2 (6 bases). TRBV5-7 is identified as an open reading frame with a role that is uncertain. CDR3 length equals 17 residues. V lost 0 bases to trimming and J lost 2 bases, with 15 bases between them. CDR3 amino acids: CASSLVFRLVAYNEQFF. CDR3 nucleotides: TGTGCCAGCAGCTTGGTCTTTCGACTAGTCGCCTACAATGAGCAGTTCTTC.

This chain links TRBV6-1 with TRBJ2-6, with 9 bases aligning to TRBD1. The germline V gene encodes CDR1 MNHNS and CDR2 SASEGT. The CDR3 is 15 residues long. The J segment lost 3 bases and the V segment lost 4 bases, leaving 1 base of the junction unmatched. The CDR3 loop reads CASSVGQGGANVLTF. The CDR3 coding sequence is TGTGCCAGCAGTGTGGGACAGGGTGGGGCCAACGTCCTGACTTTC.

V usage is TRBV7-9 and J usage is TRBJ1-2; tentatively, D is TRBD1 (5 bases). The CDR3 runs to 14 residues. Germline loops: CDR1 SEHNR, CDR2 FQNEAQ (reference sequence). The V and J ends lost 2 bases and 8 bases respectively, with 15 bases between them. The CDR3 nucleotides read TGTGCCAGCAGCTTAACAAGCACGGGGGAAGGCTACACCTTC. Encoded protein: CASSLTSTGEGYTF. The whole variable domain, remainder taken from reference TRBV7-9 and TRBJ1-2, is DTGVSQNPRHKITKRGQNVTFRCDPISEHNRLYWYRQTLGQGPEFLTYFQNEAQLEKSRLLSDRFSAERPKGSFSTLEIQRTEQGDSAMYLCASSLTSTGEGYTFGSGTRLTVV.

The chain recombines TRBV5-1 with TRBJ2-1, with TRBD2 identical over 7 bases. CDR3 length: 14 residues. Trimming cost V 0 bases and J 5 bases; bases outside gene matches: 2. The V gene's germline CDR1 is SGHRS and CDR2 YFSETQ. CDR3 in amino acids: CASSLAGGDNEQFF. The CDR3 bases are TGCGCCAGCAGCTTGGCTGGGGGGGACAATGAGCAGTTCTTC.

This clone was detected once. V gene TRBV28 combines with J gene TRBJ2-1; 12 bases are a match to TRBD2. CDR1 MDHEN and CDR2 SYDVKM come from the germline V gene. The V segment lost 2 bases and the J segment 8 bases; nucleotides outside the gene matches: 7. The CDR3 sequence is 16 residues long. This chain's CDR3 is CASSLSLAGGWDEQFF. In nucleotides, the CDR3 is TGTGCCAGCAGTTTAAGTCTAGCGGGAGGGTGGGATGAGCAGTTCTTC. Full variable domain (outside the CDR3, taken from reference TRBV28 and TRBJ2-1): DVKVTQSSRYLVKRTGEKVFLECVQDMDHENMFWYRQDPGLGLRLIYFSYDVKMKEKGDIPEGYSVSREKKERFSLILESASTNQTSMYLCASSLSLAGGWDEQFFGPGTRLTVL.

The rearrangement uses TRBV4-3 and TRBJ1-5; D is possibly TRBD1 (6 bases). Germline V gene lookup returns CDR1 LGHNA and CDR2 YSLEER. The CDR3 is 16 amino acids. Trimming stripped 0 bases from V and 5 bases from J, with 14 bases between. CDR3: CASSQDWGRGDQPQHF. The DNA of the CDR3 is TGCGCCAGCAGCCAAGATTGGGGGAGGGGGGATCAGCCCCAGCATTTT.

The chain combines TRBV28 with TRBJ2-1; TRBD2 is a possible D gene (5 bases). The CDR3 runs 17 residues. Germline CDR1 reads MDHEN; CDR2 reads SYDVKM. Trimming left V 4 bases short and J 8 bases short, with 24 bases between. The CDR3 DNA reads TGTGCCAGCAGTTCGGCGAGCGGCGGAGTTTTTGTGTATGAGCAGTTCTTC. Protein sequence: CASSSASGGVFVYEQFF.

The CDR3 protein is CASSVDMAETYNEQFF. In DNA, the CDR3 is TGTGCCAGCAGCGTAGATATGGCGGAAACCTACAATGAGCAGTTCTTC. The chain links TRBV9 to TRBJ2-1; D ambiguous. Germline V CDR1 and CDR2: SGDLS, YYNGEE. The CDR3 spans 16 residues. The V gene lost 0 bases and the J gene lost 2 bases, with 12 bases spanning the gap.

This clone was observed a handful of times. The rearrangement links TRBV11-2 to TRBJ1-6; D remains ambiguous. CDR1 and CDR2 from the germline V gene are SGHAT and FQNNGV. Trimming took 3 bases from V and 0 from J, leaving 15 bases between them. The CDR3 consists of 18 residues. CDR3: CASSLFSGFSSYNSPLHF. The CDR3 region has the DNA TGTGCCAGCAGCTTGTTTTCGGGATTCAGCTCCTATAATTCACCCCTCCACTTT.

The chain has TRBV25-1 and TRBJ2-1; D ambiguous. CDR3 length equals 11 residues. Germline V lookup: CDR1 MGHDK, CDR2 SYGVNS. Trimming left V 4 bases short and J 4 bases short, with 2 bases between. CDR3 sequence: CASSVYNEQFF. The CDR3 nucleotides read TGTGCCAGCAGTGTATACAATGAGCAGTTCTTC. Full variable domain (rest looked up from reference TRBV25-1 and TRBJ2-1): EADIYQTPRYLVIGTGKKITLECSQTMGHDKMYWYQQDPGMELHLIHYSYGVNSTEKGDLSSESTVSRIRTEHFPLTLESARPSHTSQYLCASSVYNEQFFGPGTRLTVL.

The CDR3 DNA is TGTGCCAGCAGCCCCGGACTAACAAACACCGGGGAGCTGTTTTTT. Translating it yields CASSPGLTNTGELFF. The V call is TRBV7-3, the J call TRBJ2-2; a possible D gene is TRBD2 (6 bases). With 5 bases removed from V and 2 bases from J, the gap between germline ends came to 12 bases. The CDR3 runs 15 residues. Germline loops: CDR1 SGHTA, CDR2 FQGTGA.

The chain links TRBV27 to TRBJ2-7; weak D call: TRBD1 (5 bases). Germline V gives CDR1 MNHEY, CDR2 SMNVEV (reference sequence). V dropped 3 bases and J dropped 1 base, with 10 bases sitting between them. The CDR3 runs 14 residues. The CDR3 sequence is CASSFKGESYEQYF. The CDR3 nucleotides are TGTGCCAGCAGTTTTAAAGGGGAATCCTACGAGCAGTACTTC.